Only a few counts were recorded for the clone carrying this T cell receptor beta chain. The antigen remains unidentified. This could be a read error, since a much larger clone is one nucleotide away. Samples each had at least 6 micrograms of total RNA extracted. This specimen belongs to a study of blood T cells in healthy people across ages. A second PCR, run for about 6 to 12 cycles, used a sample-barcoded 5' primer plus a J-beta primer mix. CDR3-containing paired-end reads numbered at least 2.5 million in each sample. TCRdb reanalysed the 5' RACE reads using MiXCR and keeps one entry per CDR3 protein. Seen here are around 850,000 distinct CDR3 sequences, around 34% observed once, and the top ten hold roughly 13%. General study points: Naive T cell percentage by flow cytometry tracked strongly with beta diversity.

The specimen was blood. This receptor was taken from a man aged 18 to 29 in good health.

The CDR3 DNA reads TGTGCCAGCAGTGAAGTTAGGTCTCACTACAATGAGCAGTTCTTC. It translates to CASSEVRSHYNEQFF. This chain joins TRBV25-1 and TRBJ2-1; D call uncertain. The germline V gene has CDR1 MGHDK and CDR2 SYGVNS. Trimming pared 2 bases from V and 3 bases from J, leaving 11 bases between. This CDR3 spans 15 amino acids. The variable domain in full, completed from reference TRBV25-1 and TRBJ2-1, reads EADIYQTPRYLVIGTGKKITLECSQTMGHDKMYWYQQDPGMELHLIHYSYGVNSTEKGDLSSESTVSRIRTEHFPLTLESARPSHTSQYLCASSEVRSHYNEQFFGPGTRLTVL.